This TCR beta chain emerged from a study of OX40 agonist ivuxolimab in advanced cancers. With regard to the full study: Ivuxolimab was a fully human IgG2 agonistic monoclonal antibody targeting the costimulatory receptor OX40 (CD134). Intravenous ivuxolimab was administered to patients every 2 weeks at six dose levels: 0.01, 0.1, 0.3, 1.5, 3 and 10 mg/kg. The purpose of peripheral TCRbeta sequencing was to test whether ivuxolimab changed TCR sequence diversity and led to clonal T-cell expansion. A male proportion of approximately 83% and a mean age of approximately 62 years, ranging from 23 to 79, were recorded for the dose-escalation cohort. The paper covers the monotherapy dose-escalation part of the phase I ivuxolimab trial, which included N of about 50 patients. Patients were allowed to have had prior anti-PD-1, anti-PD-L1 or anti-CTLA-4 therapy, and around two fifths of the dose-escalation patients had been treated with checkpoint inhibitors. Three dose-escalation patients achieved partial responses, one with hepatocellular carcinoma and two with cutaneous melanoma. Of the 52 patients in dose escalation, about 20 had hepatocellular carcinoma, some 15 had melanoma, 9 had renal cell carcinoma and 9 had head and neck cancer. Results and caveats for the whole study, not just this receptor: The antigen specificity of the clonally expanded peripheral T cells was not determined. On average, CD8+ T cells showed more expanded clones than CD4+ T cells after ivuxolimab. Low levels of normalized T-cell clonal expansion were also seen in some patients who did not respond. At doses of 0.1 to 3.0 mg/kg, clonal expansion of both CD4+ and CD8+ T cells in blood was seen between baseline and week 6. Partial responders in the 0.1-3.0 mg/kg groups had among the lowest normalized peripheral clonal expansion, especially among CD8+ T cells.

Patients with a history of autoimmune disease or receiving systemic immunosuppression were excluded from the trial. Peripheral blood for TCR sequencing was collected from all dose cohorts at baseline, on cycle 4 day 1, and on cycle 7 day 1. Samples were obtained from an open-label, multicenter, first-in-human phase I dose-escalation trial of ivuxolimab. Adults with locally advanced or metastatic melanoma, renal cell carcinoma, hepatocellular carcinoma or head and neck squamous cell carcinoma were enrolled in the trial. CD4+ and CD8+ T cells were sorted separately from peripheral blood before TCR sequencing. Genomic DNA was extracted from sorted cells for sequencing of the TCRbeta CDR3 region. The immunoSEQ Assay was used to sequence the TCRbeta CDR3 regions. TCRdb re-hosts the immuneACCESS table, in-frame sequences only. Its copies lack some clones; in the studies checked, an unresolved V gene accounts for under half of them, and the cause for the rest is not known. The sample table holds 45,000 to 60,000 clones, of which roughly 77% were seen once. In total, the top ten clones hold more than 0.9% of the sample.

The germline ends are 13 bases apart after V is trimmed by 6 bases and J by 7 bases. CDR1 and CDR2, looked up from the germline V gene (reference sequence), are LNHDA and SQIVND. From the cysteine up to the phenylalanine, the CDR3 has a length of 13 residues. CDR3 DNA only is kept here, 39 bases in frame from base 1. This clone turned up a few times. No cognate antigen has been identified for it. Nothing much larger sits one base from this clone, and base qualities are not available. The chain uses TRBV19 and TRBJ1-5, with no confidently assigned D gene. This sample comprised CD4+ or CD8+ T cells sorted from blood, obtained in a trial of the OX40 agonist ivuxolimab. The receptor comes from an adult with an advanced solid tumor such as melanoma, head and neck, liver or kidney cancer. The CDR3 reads CASSLRDRQPQHF. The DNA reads TGTGCCAGTAGCCTAAGGGATCGCCAGCCCCAGCATTTT.